This is a list of T cell receptor beta chains from one sample in a study of long-term antiretroviral therapy in people with HIV. Generated by immunoSEQ multiplex PCR, the TCRdb table keeps only in-frame clones and is missing some. The table includes 20,000 or so clones, 79% detected once. The specimen was unsorted PBMCs, collected at the start of antiretroviral therapy, before treatment. The receptors were gathered from a man between 18 and 29 years old with HIV. Both conserved end residues are part of each CDR3. D genes are given only for firm matches. Part of the rows lack a size; the others show once, few, many or a class for expanded clones.

clone size: .; V gene: TRBV13; J gene: TRBJ2-4; D gene: TRBD2; CDR3 protein: CASSRRTPTSDIQYF; CDR3 DNA: TGTGCCAGCAGTCGCCGGACACCCACTAGCGACATTCAGTACTTC
clone size: .; V gene: TRBV19; J gene: TRBJ2-4; D gene: TRBD2; CDR3 protein: CASSLAGLAKNIQYF; CDR3 DNA: TGTGCCAGTTCGCTAGCGGGGCTAGCCAAAAACATTCAGTACTTC
clone size: .; V gene: TRBV7-8; J gene: TRBJ1-1; D gene: TRBD1; CDR3 protein: CASSGTAVAEAFF; CDR3 DNA: TGTGCCAGCAGCGGGACAGCGGTCGCTGAAGCTTTCTTT
clone size: .; V gene: TRBV28; J gene: TRBJ1-5; D gene: .; CDR3 protein: CASSPPSLGQPQHF; CDR3 DNA: TGTGCCAGCAGTCCCCCCTCTTTGGGCCAGCCCCAGCATTTT
clone size: .; V gene: TRBV7-2; J gene: TRBJ2-7; D gene: TRBD2; CDR3 protein: CASSNSRTSGYLGEQYF; CDR3 DNA: TGTGCCAGCAGTAACTCTAGGACTAGCGGGTACCTCGGTGAGCAGTACTTC
clone size: .; V gene: TRBV7-2; J gene: TRBJ2-7; D gene: TRBD2; CDR3 protein: CASSLSGVLAGTEQYF; CDR3 DNA: TGTGCCAGCAGCTTATCGGGAGTCCTAGCGGGAACCGAGCAGTACTTC
clone size: .; V gene: TRBV29-1; J gene: TRBJ1-1; D gene: .; CDR3 protein: CSGASNTEAFF; CDR3 DNA: TGCAGCGGGGCTAGTAACACTGAAGCTTTCTTT
clone size: .; V gene: TRBV10-3; J gene: TRBJ2-1; D gene: TRBD2; CDR3 protein: CAISGLAGGDNEQFF; CDR3 DNA: TGTGCCATCAGTGGGCTAGCGGGAGGGGACAATGAGCAGTTCTTC
clone size: few; V gene: TRBV9; J gene: TRBJ1-5; D gene: .; CDR3 protein: CASSVGDSSNQPQHF; CDR3 DNA: TGTGCCAGCAGCGTAGGCGACAGTAGCAATCAGCCCCAGCATTTT
clone size: .; V gene: TRBV18; J gene: TRBJ1-3; D gene: .; CDR3 protein: CASSPGYPNTIYF; CDR3 DNA: TGTGCCAGCTCACCAGGGTACCCAAACACCATATATTTT
clone size: .; V gene: TRBV6-5; J gene: TRBJ1-5; D gene: .; CDR3 protein: CASRGASNQPQHF; CDR3 DNA: TGTGCCAGCAGAGGGGCCTCCAATCAGCCCCAGCATTTT
clone size: .; V gene: TRBV7-3; J gene: TRBJ1-1; D gene: TRBD1; CDR3 protein: CASSATGGTEAFF; CDR3 DNA: TGTGCCAGCAGTGCAACAGGGGGCACTGAAGCTTTCTTT
clone size: .; V gene: TRBV25-1; J gene: TRBJ2-1; D gene: TRBD2; CDR3 protein: CASSSGAGGEISYNEQFF; CDR3 DNA: TGTGCCAGCAGTAGTGGGGCGGGAGGAGAAATATCCTACAATGAGCAGTTCTTC
clone size: .; V gene: TRBV2; J gene: TRBJ1-1; D gene: .; CDR3 protein: CASSLRGINTEAFF; CDR3 DNA: TGTGCCAGCAGTCTCAGGGGAATTAACACTGAAGCTTTCTTT
clone size: .; V gene: TRBV28; J gene: TRBJ1-5; D gene: .; CDR3 protein: CASTLGGEHQPQHF; CDR3 DNA: TGTGCCAGCACCTTAGGTGGGGAGCATCAGCCCCAGCATTTT
clone size: .; V gene: TRBV30; J gene: TRBJ2-7; D gene: .; CDR3 protein: CAGERARSYEQYF; CDR3 DNA: TGTGCCGGGGAAAGGGCTCGCTCCTACGAGCAGTACTTC
clone size: .; V gene: TRBV5-6; J gene: TRBJ1-2; D gene: TRBD1; CDR3 protein: CASSQTGRGYTF; CDR3 DNA: TGTGCCAGCAGCCAGACAGGGAGAGGCTACACCTTC